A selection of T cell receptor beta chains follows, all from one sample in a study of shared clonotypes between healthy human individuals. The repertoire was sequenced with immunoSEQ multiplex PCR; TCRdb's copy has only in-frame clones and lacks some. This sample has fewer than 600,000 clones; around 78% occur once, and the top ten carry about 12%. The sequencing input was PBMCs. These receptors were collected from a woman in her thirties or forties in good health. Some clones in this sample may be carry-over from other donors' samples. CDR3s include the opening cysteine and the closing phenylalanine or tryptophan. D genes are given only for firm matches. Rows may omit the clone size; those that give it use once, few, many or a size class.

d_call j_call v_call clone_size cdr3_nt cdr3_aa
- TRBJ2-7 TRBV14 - TGTGCCAGCAGCCAAGGGCAGACCAGAGCGGAGCAGTACTTC CASSQGQTRAEQYF
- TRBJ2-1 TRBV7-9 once TGTGCCAGCAGCTTAGCCCCCAATGAGCAGTTCTTC CASSLAPNEQFF
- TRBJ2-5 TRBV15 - TGTGCCACCAGCAGAGAACCCGGGACCCAAGAGACCCAGTACTTC CATSREPGTQETQYF
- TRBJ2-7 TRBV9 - TGTGCCAGCAGTCGAGGGGCCGTGGGGGACGAGCAGTACTTC CASSRGAVGDEQYF
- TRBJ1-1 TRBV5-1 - TGCGCCAGCAGCTTGGGTGGGGGGTACAACACTGAAGCTTTCTTT CASSLGGGYNTEAFF
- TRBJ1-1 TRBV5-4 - TGTGCCAGCAGCCCGCCCGGGGCCATGAACACTGAAGCTTTCTTT CASSPPGAMNTEAFF
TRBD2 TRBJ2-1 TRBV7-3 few TGTGCCAGCAGTCCGAGGACTAGCGGGAGGGCCGGGACGAATGAGCAGTTCTTC CASSPRTSGRAGTNEQFF
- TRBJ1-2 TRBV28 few TGTGCCAGCAGCACCGGGACATCAGACGGCTACACCTTC CASSTGTSDGYTF
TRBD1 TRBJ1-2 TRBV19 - TGTGCCAGTAGTATAACGACAGGGAATCGTGGCTACACCTTC CASSITTGNRGYTF
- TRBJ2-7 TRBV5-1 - TGCGCCAGCAGCCCCGGGGTTGGGGGCGGACTCTCCTACGAGCAGTACTTC CASSPGVGGGLSYEQYF
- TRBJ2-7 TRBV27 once TGTGCCAGCAGTTTATCAGCCCGAGGGAGCAGCTCCTACGAGCAGTACTTC CASSLSARGSSSYEQYF
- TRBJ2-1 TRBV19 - TGTGCCAGTAGTGTGTCTGAAGCATTCTACAATGAGCAGTTCTTC CASSVSEAFYNEQFF
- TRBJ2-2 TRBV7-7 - TGTGCCAGCAGTCCCAGCTTCACCGGGGAGCTGTTTTTT CASSPSFTGELFF
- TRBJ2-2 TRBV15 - TGTGCCACCAGCAGAGATCTGGCAGTTAGCGGGGAGCTGTTTTTT CATSRDLAVSGELFF
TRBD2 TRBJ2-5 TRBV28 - TGTGCCAGCAGTTTAGCGGGAGCAAGGGAGACCCAGTACTTC CASSLAGARETQYF
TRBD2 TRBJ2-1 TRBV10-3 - TGTGCCATCAGTGAGTCGCTAGCGGGGTCTGAGCAGTTCTTC CAISESLAGSEQFF